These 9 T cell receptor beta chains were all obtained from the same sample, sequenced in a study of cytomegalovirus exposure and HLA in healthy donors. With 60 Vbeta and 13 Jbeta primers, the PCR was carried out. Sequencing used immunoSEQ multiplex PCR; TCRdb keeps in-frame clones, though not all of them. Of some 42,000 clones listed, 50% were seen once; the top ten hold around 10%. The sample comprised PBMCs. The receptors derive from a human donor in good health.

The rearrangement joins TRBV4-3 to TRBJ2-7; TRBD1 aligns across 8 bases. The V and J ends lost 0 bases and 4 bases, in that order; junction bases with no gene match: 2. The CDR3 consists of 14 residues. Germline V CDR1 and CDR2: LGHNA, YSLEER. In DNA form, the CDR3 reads TGCGCCAGCAGCCAAGAAACAGGGGGGTACGAGCAGTACTTC. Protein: CASSQETGGYEQYF.

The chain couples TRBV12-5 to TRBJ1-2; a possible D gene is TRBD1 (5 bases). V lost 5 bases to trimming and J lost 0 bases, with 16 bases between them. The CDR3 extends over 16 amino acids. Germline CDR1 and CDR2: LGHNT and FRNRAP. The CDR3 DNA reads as TGTGCTAGTGGTCCCCTTGGGGGGGGAACTAACTATGGCTACACCTTC. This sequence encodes CASGPLGGGTNYGYTF.

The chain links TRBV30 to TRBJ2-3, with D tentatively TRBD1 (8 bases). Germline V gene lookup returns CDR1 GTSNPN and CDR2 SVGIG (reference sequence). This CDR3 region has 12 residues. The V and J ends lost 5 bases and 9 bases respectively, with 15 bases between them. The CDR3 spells CAWGGDRWTQYF. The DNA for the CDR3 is TGTGCCTGGGGGGGGGACAGGTGGACGCAGTATTTT.

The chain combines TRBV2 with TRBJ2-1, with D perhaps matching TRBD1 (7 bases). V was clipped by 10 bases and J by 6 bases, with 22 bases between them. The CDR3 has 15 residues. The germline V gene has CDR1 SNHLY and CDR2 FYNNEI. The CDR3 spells CANSRGLQGGNEQFF. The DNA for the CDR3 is TGTGCCAACTCCAGGGGCCTCCAGGGGGGCAATGAGCAGTTCTTC.

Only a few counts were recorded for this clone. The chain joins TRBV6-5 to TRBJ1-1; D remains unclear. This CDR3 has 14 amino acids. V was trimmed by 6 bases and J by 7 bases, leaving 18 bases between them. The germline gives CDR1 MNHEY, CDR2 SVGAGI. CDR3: CASSPFRQVGEAFF. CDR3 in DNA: TGTGCCAGCAGCCCCTTTCGCCAGGTCGGTGAAGCTTTCTTT.

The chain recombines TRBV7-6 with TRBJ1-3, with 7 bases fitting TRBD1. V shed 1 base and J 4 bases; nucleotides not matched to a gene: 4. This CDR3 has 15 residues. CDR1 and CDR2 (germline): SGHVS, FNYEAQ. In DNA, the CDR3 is TGTGCCAGCAGCTTAGAGGGGGCTTTCGGAAACACCATATATTTT. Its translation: CASSLEGAFGNTIYF. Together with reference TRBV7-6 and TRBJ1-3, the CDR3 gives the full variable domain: GAGVSQSPRYKVTKRGQDVALRCDPISGHVSLYWYRQALGQGPEFLTYFNYEAQQDKSGLPNDRFSAERPEGSISTLTIQRTEQRDSAMYRCASSLEGAFGNTIYFGEGSWLTVV.

The CDR3 spells CASSADSPFNQPQHF. DNA for the CDR3: TGTGCCAGTAGTGCTGACAGTCCGTTCAATCAGCCCCAGCATTTT. The rearrangement links TRBV19 to TRBJ1-5, with a possible D match to TRBD1 (5 bases). The CDR3 contains 15 residues. Germline loops: CDR1 LNHDA, CDR2 SQIVND (reference sequence). The V end was cut by 5 bases, the J end by 3 bases, with 14 bases between.

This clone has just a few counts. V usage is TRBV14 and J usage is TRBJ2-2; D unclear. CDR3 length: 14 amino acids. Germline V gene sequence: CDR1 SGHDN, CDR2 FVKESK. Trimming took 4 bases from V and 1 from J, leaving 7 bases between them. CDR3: CASSPDWNTGELFF. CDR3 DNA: TGTGCCAGCAGCCCTGACTGGAACACCGGGGAGCTGTTTTTT. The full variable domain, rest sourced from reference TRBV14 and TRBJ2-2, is EAGVTQFPSHSVIEKGQTVTLRCDPISGHDNLYWYRRVMGKEIKFLLHFVKESKQDESGMPNNRFLAERTGGTYSTLKVQPAELEDSGVYFCASSPDWNTGELFFGEGSRLTVL.

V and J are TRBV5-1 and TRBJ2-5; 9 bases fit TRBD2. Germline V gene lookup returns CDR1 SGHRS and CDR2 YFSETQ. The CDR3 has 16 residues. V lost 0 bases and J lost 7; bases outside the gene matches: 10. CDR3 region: CASSLAAGGPATTQYF. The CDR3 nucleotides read TGCGCCAGCAGCTTGGCAGCGGGAGGACCGGCAACGACCCAGTACTTC.